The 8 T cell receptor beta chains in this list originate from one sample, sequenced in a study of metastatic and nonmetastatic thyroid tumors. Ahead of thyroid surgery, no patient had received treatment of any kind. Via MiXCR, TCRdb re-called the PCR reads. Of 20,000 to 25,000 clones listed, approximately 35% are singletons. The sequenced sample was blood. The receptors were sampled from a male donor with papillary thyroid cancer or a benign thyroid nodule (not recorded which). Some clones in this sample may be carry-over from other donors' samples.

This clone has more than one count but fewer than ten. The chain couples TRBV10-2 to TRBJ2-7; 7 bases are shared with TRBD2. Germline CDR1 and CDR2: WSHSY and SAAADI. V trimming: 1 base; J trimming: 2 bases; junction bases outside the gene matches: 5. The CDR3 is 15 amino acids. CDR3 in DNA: TGCGCCAGCAGTGAGTGGGCTAGCGGTCCCTACGAGCAGTACTTC. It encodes CASSEWASGPYEQYF.

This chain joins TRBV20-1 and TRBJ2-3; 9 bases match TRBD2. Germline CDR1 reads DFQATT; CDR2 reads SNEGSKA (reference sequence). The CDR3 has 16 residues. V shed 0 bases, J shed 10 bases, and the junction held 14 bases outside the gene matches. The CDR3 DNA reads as TGCAGTGCTAGAGATCCCTGGGCTAGCGGGGAGATCGCGCAGTATTTT. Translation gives CSARDPWASGEIAQYF.

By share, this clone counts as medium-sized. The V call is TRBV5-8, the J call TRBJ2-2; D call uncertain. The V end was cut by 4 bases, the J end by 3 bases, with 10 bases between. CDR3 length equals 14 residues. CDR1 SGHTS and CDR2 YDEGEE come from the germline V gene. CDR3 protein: CASSLKTYTGELFF. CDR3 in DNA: TGTGCCAGCAGCCTAAAGACATACACCGGGGAGCTGTTTTTT.

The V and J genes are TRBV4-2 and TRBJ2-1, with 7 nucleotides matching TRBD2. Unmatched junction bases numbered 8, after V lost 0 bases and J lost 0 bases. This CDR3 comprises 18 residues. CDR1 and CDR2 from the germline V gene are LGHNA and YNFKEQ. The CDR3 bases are TGTGCCAGCAGCCAAGATCCCCTAAGCGGGACCTCCTACAATGAGCAGTTCTTC. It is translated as CASSQDPLSGTSYNEQFF.

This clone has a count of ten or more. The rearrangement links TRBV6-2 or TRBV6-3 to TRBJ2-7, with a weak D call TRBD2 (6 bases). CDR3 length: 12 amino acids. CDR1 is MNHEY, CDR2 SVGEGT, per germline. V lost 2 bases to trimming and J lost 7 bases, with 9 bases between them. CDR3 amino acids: CASSYRGSEQYF. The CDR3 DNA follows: TGTGCCAGCAGTTACCGGGGGTCGGAGCAGTACTTC.

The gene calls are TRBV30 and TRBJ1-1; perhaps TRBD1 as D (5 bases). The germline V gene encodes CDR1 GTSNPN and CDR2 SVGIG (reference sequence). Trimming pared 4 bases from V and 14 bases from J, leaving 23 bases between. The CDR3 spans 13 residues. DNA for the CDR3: TGTGCCTGGAACACAGTTAGGGACCGCGAAATATTCTTT. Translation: CAWNTVRDREIFF.

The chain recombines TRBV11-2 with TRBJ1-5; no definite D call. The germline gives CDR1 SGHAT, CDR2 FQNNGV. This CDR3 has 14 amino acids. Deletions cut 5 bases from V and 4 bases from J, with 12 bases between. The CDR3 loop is CASSPESGNQPQHF. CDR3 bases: TGTGCCAGCAGCCCCGAGTCGGGGAATCAGCCCCAGCATTTT.

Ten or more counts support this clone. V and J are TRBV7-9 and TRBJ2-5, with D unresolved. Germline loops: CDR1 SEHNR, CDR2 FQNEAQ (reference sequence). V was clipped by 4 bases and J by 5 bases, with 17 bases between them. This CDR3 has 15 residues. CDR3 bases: TGTGCCAGCAGCTCGAGAGAGTGGGGTCGGGAGACCCAGTACTTC. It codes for CASSSREWGRETQYF.